This passage covers 29 T cell receptor beta chains from one sample sequenced in a study of regulatory T cells in long-lasting Graves disease (dated by TCRdb to the early 2020s). The library was built by means of multiplex PCR. The data were produced on an Illumina HiSeq 4000. CDR3 regions were amplified by Arm-PCR with iRepertoire HTBI primers to construct TCR beta libraries. TCRdb handled the public reads itself, with Q25 trimming in fastp and clone calling in MiXCR, and kept productive beta chains. Each CDR3 protein appears once, grouped with its most common genes and DNA. This sample is represented by roughly 500,000 distinct CDR3 sequences; approximately 12% of them were singletons. The ten top clones hold about 9.1% of the sample. Sample time point, as interpreted from the label and publication: newly diagnosed GD, antithyroid drugs for less than 3 months. For both TCR sequencing and RNA sequencing, RNA was extracted from PBMCs using TRIzol.

These data are also associated with another study on T cells in Graves' hyperthyroidism and ophthalmopathy.

Sequenced here: peripheral blood mononuclear cells (PBMCs), sampled at new diagnosis, from a patient treated with antithyroid drugs. These TCRs come from a man aged 25 to 45 with Graves disease. Donor details come from another sample of the same person, matched by shared clones.

This clonotype was recorded at least ten times. The chain has TRBV7-3 and TRBJ1-2; D ambiguous. The germline CDR1 and CDR2 sequences are SGHTA and FQGTGA. V was cut by 6 bases and J by 4 bases, with 12 bases left in between. The CDR3 has 13 residues. The CDR3 sequence is CASRLTRVYGYTF. The CDR3 nucleotides read TGTGCCAGCAGACTGACACGAGTCTATGGCTACACCTTC.

This clonotype showed up many times. The chain carries TRBV18 and TRBJ2-3; no firm D call. Germline CDR1 reads KGHSH; CDR2 reads LQKENI. Trimming shortened V by 6 bases and J by 4 bases, and 5 bases separated the two germline ends. The CDR3 is made up of 11 amino acids. The CDR3 nucleotides read TGTGCCAGCTCCCGCGCAGATACGCAGTATTTT. Translated, it gives CASSRADTQYF.

The J gene is TRBJ2-7, the V gene TRBV4-2; 9 nucleotides match TRBD2. This CDR3 is 15 amino acids long. Germline CDR1 is LGHNA and CDR2 is YNFKEQ. V dropped 4 bases and J dropped 3; count of bases not matched to a gene: 7. The CDR3 bases are TGTGCCAGCAGCCCGGCTAGCGGGGACATCTACGAGCAGTACTTC. Protein: CASSPASGDIYEQYF.

This clonotype was counted at least ten times. The rearrangement uses TRBV2 and TRBJ2-5; TRBD2 aligns across 7 bases. The CDR3 is made up of 13 amino acids. The germline gives CDR1 SNHLY, CDR2 FYNNEI. The V and J ends lost 7 bases and 4 bases, in that order; junction bases with no gene match: 6. CDR3 sequence (DNA): TGTGCCAGCAAGGCGGGGGAAAGAGAGACCCAGTACTTC. It specifies CASKAGERETQYF.

This rearrangement joins TRBV12-3 or TRBV12-4 to TRBJ2-7, with D unresolved. Trimming left V 2 bases short and J 7 bases short, with 12 bases between. The CDR3 contains 13 residues. DNA of the CDR3: TGTGCCAGCAGTTTAAACGGTATAGGGGAGCAGTACTTC. This translates into CASSLNGIGEQYF.

The table lists this clonotype with many counts. V gene TRBV6-5 combines with J gene TRBJ2-7, with 8 positions matching TRBD1. The J segment lost 5 bases and the V segment lost 2 bases, leaving 8 bases of the junction unmatched. The germline CDR1 and CDR2 sequences are MNHEY and SVGAGI. The CDR3 runs 15 residues. The CDR3 is CASSYIRGRSNEQYF. CDR3 sequence (DNA): TGTGCCAGCAGTTACATCAGGGGGCGATCTAACGAGCAGTACTTC.

Many counts were recorded for this clonotype. The chain carries TRBV27 and TRBJ2-1, with 11 bases lining up with TRBD2. In germline, CDR1 is MNHEY, CDR2 SMNVEV (reference sequence). V dropped 3 bases and J dropped 7; count of bases not matched to a gene: 2. CDR3 length: 14 amino acids. CDR3 nucleotides: TGTGCCAGCAGTTTGGGACTAGCGGTGAATGAGCAGTTCTTC. Translated: CASSLGLAVNEQFF.

This clonotype was counted at least ten times. The chain is built from TRBV29-1 and TRBJ1-4; D call uncertain. V was cut by 3 bases and J by 3 bases, with 14 bases left in between. Germline V CDR1 and CDR2: SQVTM, ANQGSEA. The CDR3 is 15 residues long. The CDR3 region has the DNA TGCAGCGTTGATTCCCCGGACGGCCCTAATGAAAAACTGTTTTTT. Translation: CSVDSPDGPNEKLFF.

This clonotype came up many times. The chain links TRBV18 to TRBJ1-1; a weak D match, TRBD1 (6 bases). Germline V gene sequence: CDR1 KGHSH, CDR2 LQKENI. V was cut by 6 bases and J by 1 base, with 15 bases left in between. The CDR3 totals 15 residues. The CDR3 loop is CASSPYRESNTEAFF. The CDR3 region has the DNA TGTGCCAGCTCGCCTTACAGGGAATCGAACACTGAAGCTTTCTTT.

This clonotype was observed a handful of times. The gene calls are TRBV10-3 and TRBJ1-1; TRBD1 aligns across 8 bases. From germline, CDR1 is ENHRY and CDR2 SYGVKD. The V gene end was trimmed by 5 bases and the J gene end by 1 base; junction bases not matched to a gene: 3. The length of the CDR3 is 14 residues. CDR3 sequence (DNA): TGTGCCATCAGTCAGGGGGCGCAGAACACTGAAGCTTTCTTT. Translated: CAISQGAQNTEAFF.

The sample holds many counts of this clonotype. This chain uses TRBV20-1 with TRBJ2-5, with 7 nucleotides matching TRBD1. With 0 bases clipped from V and 2 bases from J, the junction kept 18 bases outside the gene matches. This CDR3 is built from 19 residues. Germline CDR1 is DFQATT and CDR2 is SNEGSKA (reference sequence). The CDR3 here is CSARDGTGVSGGPQETQYF. Written as DNA, the CDR3 is TGCAGTGCTAGAGATGGTACAGGGGTCTCTGGCGGCCCTCAAGAGACCCAGTACTTC.

This clonotype was seen at least ten times. This chain connects TRBV12-3 or TRBV12-4 to TRBJ1-2; 9 nucleotides align to TRBD1. This CDR3 spans 16 amino acids. V trimming: 7 bases; J trimming: 7 bases; junction bases outside the gene matches: 16. CDR3 protein: CASTPTVGQGLAGYTF. CDR3 DNA: TGTGCCAGCACCCCCACAGTAGGACAGGGGCTTGCTGGCTACACCTTC.

In this sample, this clonotype turned up a few times. The V call is TRBV27, the J call TRBJ2-1; 7 bases fit TRBD2. In germline, CDR1 is MNHEY, CDR2 SMNVEV (reference sequence). The CDR3 length is 15 residues. The junction had 8 bases not matched to a gene; V was cut back by 6 bases and J by 3 bases. CDR3 in amino acids: CASSSWGGYYNEQFF. Here the CDR3 DNA reads TGTGCCAGCAGCTCATGGGGGGGTTACTACAATGAGCAGTTCTTC.

This clonotype was detected many times. The chain links TRBV5-1 to TRBJ2-3, with 9 bases fitting TRBD2. This CDR3 region has 14 residues. The germline CDR1 and CDR2 sequences are SGHRS and YFSETQ. V dropped 5 bases and J dropped 4; count of bases not matched to a gene: 5. The DNA of the CDR3 is TGCGCCAGCAGGGGAGCGGGAGGACCAGATACGCAGTATTTT. It encodes CASRGAGGPDTQYF.

The sample holds many counts of this clonotype. The genes are TRBV19 and TRBJ1-1; TRBD1 might be the D (6 bases). Germline-derived CDR1 and CDR2 are LNHDA and SQIVND (reference sequence). V lost 10 bases and J 0 bases, leaving 12 bases between the germline ends. The CDR3 is 13 residues long. CDR3 nucleotide sequence: TGTGCCACCCTCGGGGGCCTGAACACTGAAGCTTTCTTT. It specifies CATLGGLNTEAFF. Using reference TRBV19 and TRBJ1-1 for the parts outside the CDR3, the full variable domain is DGGITQSPKYLFRKEGQNVTLSCEQNLNHDAMYWYRQDPGQGLRLIYYSQIVNDFQKGDIAEGYSVSREKKESFPLTVTSAQKNPTAFYLCATLGGLNTEAFFGQGTRLTVV.

This clonotype was seen at least ten times. The CDR3 protein is CASSLGDFSGITDTQYF. The CDR3 DNA is TGCGCCAGCAGCTTGGGGGACTTTAGCGGGATCACAGATACGCAGTATTTT. V usage is TRBV5-1 and J usage is TRBJ2-3, with 8 bases fitting TRBD2. J lost 2 bases, V lost 0 bases, and 8 bases had no gene match. CDR3 length: 17 residues. Germline V gene sequence: CDR1 SGHRS, CDR2 YFSETQ.

This clonotype showed up many times. The chain employs TRBV7-2 and TRBJ2-3; a possible D gene is TRBD2 (5 bases). CDR3 length: 14 residues. Germline CDR1 is SGHTA and CDR2 is FQGNSA. V lost 0 bases to trimming and J lost 3 bases, with 7 bases between them. CDR3: CASSLARGTDTQYF. Written as DNA, the CDR3 is TGTGCCAGCAGCTTAGCACGAGGGACAGATACGCAGTATTTT.

Many counts were recorded for this clonotype. The chain carries TRBV9 and TRBJ2-7; D may correspond to TRBD1 or TRBD2 (5 bases each). The V gene lost 3 bases and the J gene lost 0 bases, with 10 bases spanning the gap. In germline, CDR1 is SGDLS, CDR2 YYNGEE. CDR3 length equals 14 residues. The CDR3 DNA follows: TGTGCCAGCAGCGCGGGACGGAGCTCCTACGAGCAGTACTTC. Translating gives CASSAGRSSYEQYF. The whole variable domain, remainder taken from reference TRBV9 and TRBJ2-7, is DSGVTQTPKHLITATGQRVTLRCSPRSGDLSVYWYQQSLDQGLQFLIQYYNGEERAKGNILERFSAQQFPDLHSELNLSSLELGDSALYFCASSAGRSSYEQYFGPGTRLTVT.

The V call is TRBV4-1, the J call TRBJ1-1; D is unclear. The germline V gene has CDR1 MGHRA and CDR2 YSYEKL. V gave up 0 bases and J gave up 1 base, with 9 bases separating them. The CDR3 loop spans 15 amino acids. The CDR3 loop is CASSQDGRSNTEAFF. CDR3 coding DNA: TGCGCCAGCAGCCAAGATGGGAGATCGAACACTGAAGCTTTCTTT.

This clonotype came up many times. The chain carries TRBV25-1 and TRBJ1-1; D is perhaps TRBD1 (5 bases). The CDR3 extends over 13 amino acids. Trimming stripped 3 bases from V and 11 bases from J, with 16 bases between. Germline V gene data show CDR1 as MGHDK and CDR2 as SYGVNS. For the CDR3, the DNA is TGTGCCAGCAGTGATCCAGATGGGGCTCTGGCTTTCTTT. Its translation: CASSDPDGALAFF. Full variable domain (outside the CDR3, taken from reference TRBV25-1 and TRBJ1-1): EADIYQTPRYLVIGTGKKITLECSQTMGHDKMYWYQQDPGMELHLIHYSYGVNSTEKGDLSSESTVSRIRTEHFPLTLESARPSHTSQYLCASSDPDGALAFFGQGTRLTVV.

This clonotype has ten or more counts. This chain joins TRBV2 and TRBJ2-7; TRBD1 is a possible D gene (5 bases). V dropped 8 bases and J dropped 4 bases, with 12 bases sitting between them. Germline V gene data show CDR1 as SNHLY and CDR2 as FYNNEI. This CDR3 comprises 12 residues. CDR3 DNA sequence: TGTGCCAGCCTTCGGACATATTACGAGCAGTACTTC. This encodes CASLRTYYEQYF.

The CDR3, as DNA: TGCAGTGCTAGAGAAGACGGATACAATGAGCAGTTCTTC. Translating gives CSAREDGYNEQFF. The V call is TRBV20-1, the J call TRBJ2-1; D gene ambiguous. The germline V gene encodes CDR1 DFQATT and CDR2 SNEGSKA (reference sequence). The V end was cut by 0 bases, the J end by 4 bases, with 7 bases between. The CDR3 totals 13 residues.

Turning to this clonotype: Because the CDR3's place on the DNA is in doubt, the DNA is left out and the CDR3 is given as listed by TCRdb. The V call is TRBV13, the J call TRBJ2-7. The CDR3 is 19 amino acids in total, end residues counted. Per germline, CDR1 PRHDT and CDR2 FYEKMQ (reference sequence). Here the CDR3 reads CASSFYICSAHQSGYEQYF.

This clonotype was observed a single time. The CDR3 coding sequence is TGTGCCAGTAGAAATAGGGATACCGGGGAGCTGTTTTTT. Translated, it gives CASRNRDTGELFF. The V and J genes are TRBV19 and TRBJ2-2; no clear D gene. V was trimmed by 6 bases and J by 5 bases, leaving 10 bases between them. Per the germline V gene, CDR1 is LNHDA and CDR2 is SQIVND (reference sequence). The CDR3 is made up of 13 amino acids. The full variable domain, in which reference TRBV19 and TRBJ2-2 provide the parts outside the CDR3, is DGGITQSPKYLFRKEGQNVTLSCEQNLNHDAMYWYRQDPGQGLRLIYYSQIVNDFQKGDIAEGYSVSREKKESFPLTVTSAQKNPTAFYLCASRNRDTGELFFGEGSRLTVL.

This clonotype was detected many times. CDR3 sequence: CASGGVEKLFF. In DNA, the CDR3 is TGTGCCAGCGGTGGCGTTGAAAAACTGTTTTTT. The V gene is TRBV2, the J gene TRBJ1-4; D is ambiguous. Germline V gives CDR1 SNHLY, CDR2 FYNNEI. V was clipped by 8 bases and J by 7 bases, with 8 bases between them. The CDR3 totals 11 residues.

At least ten counts were recorded for this clonotype. The CDR3 protein is CASSYRLAGVDTGELFF. Written as DNA, the CDR3 is TGTGCCAGCAGTTACAGGCTAGCGGGAGTTGACACCGGGGAGCTGTTTTTT. The rearrangement uses TRBV6-2 or TRBV6-3 and TRBJ2-2; 10 nucleotides agree with TRBD2. In germline, CDR1 is MNHEY, CDR2 SVGEGT. J gave up 3 bases and V 2 bases, and 6 bases lay outside the gene matches. The CDR3 spans 17 residues.

V usage is TRBV10-3 and J usage is TRBJ1-1; D gene ambiguous. Germline V gives CDR1 ENHRY, CDR2 SYGVKD. The V and J ends lost 4 bases and 4 bases respectively, with 13 bases between them. CDR3 length: 14 residues. CDR3 coding DNA: TGTGCCATCAGTGTTCAGGTGTCCGGCACTGAAGCTTTCTTT. It encodes CAISVQVSGTEAFF.

At least ten counts were recorded for this clonotype. The chain joins TRBV27 to TRBJ1-5; D may be TRBD1 (6 bases). The length of the CDR3 is 15 residues. Germline CDR1 reads MNHEY; CDR2 reads SMNVEV (reference sequence). Trimming took off 4 bases at V and 3 bases at J, with 13 bases between the two ends. CDR3 nucleotide sequence: TGTGCCAGCAGTTCAATACAGGGAGTCAATCAGCCCCAGCATTTT. Protein product: CASSSIQGVNQPQHF.

For this clonotype: One end of the junction does not line up with germline, which may come from a read error. The genes are TRBV7-9 and TRBJ1-1, with TRBD1 identical over 9 bases. CDR1 is SEHNR and CDR2 is FQNEAQ in the germline V gene (reference sequence). CDR3 length: 14 residues. In nucleotides, the CDR3 is TGTGCCAGCAGCTCACAGGGGGCGAGGACTGAAGCTCTCTTT. Translation: CASSSQGARTEALF. The full variable domain, its missing parts supplied by reference TRBV7-9 and TRBJ1-1, is DTGVSQNPRHKITKRGQNVTFRCDPISEHNRLYWYRQTLGQGPEFLTYFQNEAQLEKSRLLSDRFSAERPKGSFSTLEIQRTEQGDSAMYLCASSSQGARTEALFGQGTRLTVV.